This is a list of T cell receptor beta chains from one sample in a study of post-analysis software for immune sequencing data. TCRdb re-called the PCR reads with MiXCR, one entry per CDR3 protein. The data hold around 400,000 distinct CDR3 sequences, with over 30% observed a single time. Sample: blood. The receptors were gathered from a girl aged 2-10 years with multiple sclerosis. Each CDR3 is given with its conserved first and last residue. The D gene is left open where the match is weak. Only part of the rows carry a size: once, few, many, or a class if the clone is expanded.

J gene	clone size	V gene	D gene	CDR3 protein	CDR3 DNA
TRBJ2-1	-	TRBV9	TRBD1	CASSVGGGTGGYNEQFF	TGTGCCAGCAGCGTAGGAGGTGGGACAGGGGGCTACAATGAGCAGTTCTTC
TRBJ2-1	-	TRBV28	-	CASSFLTDYNEQFF	TGTGCCAGCAGTTTTTTAACGGACTACAATGAGCAGTTCTTC
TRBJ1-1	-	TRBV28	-	CASSPWGADTEAFF	TGTGCCAGCAGTCCATGGGGAGCGGACACTGAAGCTTTCTTT
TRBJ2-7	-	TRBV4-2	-	CASSQALDQSYEQYF	TGTGCCAGCAGCCAAGCCCTCGACCAGTCCTACGAGCAGTACTTC
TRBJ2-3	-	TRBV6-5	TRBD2	CASSDGRVPDTQYF	TGTGCCAGCAGTGACGGGAGGGTCCCAGATACGCAGTATTTT
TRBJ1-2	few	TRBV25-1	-	CASSKGLHGYTF	TGTGCCAGCAGCAAGGGGTTACATGGCTACACCTTC
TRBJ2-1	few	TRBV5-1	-	CASSFPIKNEQFF	TGCGCCAGCAGCTTCCCAATAAAGAATGAGCAGTTCTTC
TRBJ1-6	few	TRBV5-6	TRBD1	CASSLEPHTGANYNSPLHF	TGTGCCAGCAGCTTGGAGCCCCATACAGGGGCGAACTATAATTCACCCCTCCACTTT
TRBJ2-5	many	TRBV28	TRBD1	CASSLGTGGGETQYF	TGTGCCAGCAGTCTGGGGACAGGGGGTGGAGAGACCCAGTACTTC
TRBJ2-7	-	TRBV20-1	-	CNARAAGSSYEQYF	TGCAATGCTAGAGCGGCGGGGAGCTCCTACGAGCAGTACTTC
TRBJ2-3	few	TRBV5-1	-	CASSPQTDTQYF	TGCGCCAGCAGCCCACAGACAGATACGCAGTATTTT
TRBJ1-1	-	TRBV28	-	CASRRRRQAFF	TGTGCCAGCAGGCGACGACGTCAAGCTTTCTTT
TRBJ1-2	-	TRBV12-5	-	CASGPYLGVNYGYTF	TGTGCTAGTGGCCCTTACCTAGGGGTGAACTATGGCTACACCTTC
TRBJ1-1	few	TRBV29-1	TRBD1	CSVEAMGQFSTEAFF	TGCAGCGTTGAGGCCATGGGACAGTTTAGCACTGAAGCTTTCTTT
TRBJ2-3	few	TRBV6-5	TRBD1	CASSYGTGRGTDTQYF	TGTGCCAGCAGTTACGGGACAGGGAGGGGGACAGATACGCAGTATTTT
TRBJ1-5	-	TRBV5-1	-	CASSFEGGVAQPQHF	TGCGCCAGCAGCTTCGAAGGGGGAGTCGCTCAGCCCCAGCATTTT
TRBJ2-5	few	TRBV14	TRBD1	CASGHRKQGASLKETQYF	TGTGCCAGCGGCCACCGGAAACAGGGGGCCTCACTAAAAGAGACCCAGTACTTC
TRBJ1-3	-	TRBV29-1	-	CSVDRGGNTIYF	TGCAGCGTTGACAGGGGTGGAAACACCATATATTTT
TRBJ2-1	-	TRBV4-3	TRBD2	CASSPHSGTSVYYNEQFF	TGCGCCAGCAGCCCTCACTCCGGGACTAGCGTCTACTACAATGAGCAGTTCTTC
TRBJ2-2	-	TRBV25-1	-	CASSASPSGSTDTGELFF	TGTGCCAGCAGTGCCTCTCCATCAGGGAGTACGGACACCGGGGAGCTGTTTTTT
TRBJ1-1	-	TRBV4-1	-	CASSFGGRRNTEAFF	TGCGCCAGCAGCTTTGGCGGACGGAGGAACACTGAAGCTTTCTTT
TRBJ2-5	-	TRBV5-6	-	CASSSEGEVETQYF	TGTGCCAGCAGCTCTGAGGGCGAGGTGGAGACCCAGTACTTC
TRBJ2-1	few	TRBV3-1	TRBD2	CASRPTSGRYNEQFF	TGTGCCAGCAGACCCACTAGCGGGAGATACAATGAGCAGTTCTTC
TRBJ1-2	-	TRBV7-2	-	CASSPPWSSNYGYTF	TGTGCCAGCAGCCCCCCTTGGAGCTCTAACTATGGCTACACCTTC
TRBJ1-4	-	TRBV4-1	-	CTSSPRTATNEKLFF	TGCACCAGCAGCCCCCGGACAGCAACTAATGAAAAACTGTTTTTT
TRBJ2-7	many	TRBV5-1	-	CASSLAGTIYEQYF	TGCGCCAGCAGCTTGGCCGGGACAATCTACGAGCAGTACTTC
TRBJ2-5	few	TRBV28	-	CASSLSDREGAQYF	TGTGCCAGCAGTTTATCGGACAGGGAGGGGGCCCAGTACTTC